This entry describes one TCR beta chain. The sample originates from a study of identical twins. One entry per CDR3 protein results from TCRdb running MiXCR on the 5' RACE reads. Among some 790,000 distinct CDR3 sequences listed, roughly 18% were seen once. This sample was also put to use in a study of T cells expressing NK-cell markers. That source reports: Sequencing of TCR beta repertoires drew on sorted CD3+CD56+NKG2C+, CD3+CD56+NKG2C- and CD3+CD56-NKG2C+ T cells. Several of the experiments relied on an anti-gamma-delta TCR antibody so that only alpha-beta TCR T cells were sorted. Several donors had dominant NKG2C+ clonotypes that comprised about 1.0-7.5% of their CD8+ T cells. Whether expanded NKG2C+ T cell clones recognized HCMV stayed uncertain.

The sample was PBMCs. The receptor's source is a woman under 30 in good health.

Written as DNA, the CDR3 is TGTGCCAGCAGCCGCGGGCGGGGATTGGGCACAGATACGCAGTATTTT. Translating it yields CASSRGRGLGTDTQYF. This rearrangement joins TRBV3-1 to TRBJ2-3; weak D call: TRBD2 (6 bases). V was clipped by 4 bases and J by 1 base, with 15 bases between them. The CDR3 is 16 amino acids. Germline V gene sequence: CDR1 LGHDT, CDR2 YNNKEL (reference sequence).